The clone carrying this T cell receptor (beta chain) was observed many times. Its target is not known. These data are taken from a study of T cells in Graves' hyperthyroidism and ophthalmopathy. Study-level background: Peripheral blood was taken when the disease was first diagnosed, before any treatment began.

Each diagnosis was grounded in clinical symptoms, serum thyroxine and TRAb, thyroid ultrasound, and orbital computed tomography. Amplified TCR beta CDR3 regions came from RNA transcripts. RT-PCR in the first round (using the HTBI primer set) targeted the TCR CDR3. TCRdb redid the calling of the multiplex PCR reads with MiXCR, one entry per CDR3 protein. The sample yields 400,000 to 550,000 distinct CDR3 sequences, roughly 25% seen once. Study-wide points: Most thyroid clonotypes expanded above 0.001 appeared in blood too. Researchers report that a 13 V-J model separated ophthalmopathy from stable hyperthyroidism.

The TCR sequence derives from a woman in her twenties or thirties with Graves' ophthalmopathy. Material: blood.

The CDR3 protein is CASRLGGTTYEQYF. CDR3 sequence (DNA): TGTGCCAGCAGACTTGGAGGGACGACCTACGAGCAGTACTTC. The chain joins TRBV28 to TRBJ2-7; D is possibly TRBD2 (6 bases). Deletions cut 6 bases from V and 2 bases from J, with 14 bases between. Germline lookup yields CDR1 MDHEN and CDR2 SYDVKM. The CDR3 is 14 amino acids.